One and the same sample provided the 7 T cell receptor beta chains below, sequenced in a study of OX40 agonist ivuxolimab in advanced cancers. Clones were read by immunoSEQ multiplex PCR, and TCRdb kept only the in-frame ones, dropping some. The sample contains fewer than 75,000 clones, roughly 86% of which appear only once. The material was CD4+ or CD8+ T cells sorted from blood, obtained in a trial of the OX40 agonist ivuxolimab. These receptor sequences come from an adult with an advanced solid tumor such as melanoma, head and neck, liver or kidney cancer.

This chain uses TRBV10-1 with TRBJ2-1; TRBD2 matches 9 bases. The CDR3 has 15 residues. Germline CDR1 reads WNHNN; CDR2 reads SYGVQD (reference sequence). V was pared by 0 bases and J by 5 bases, with 2 bases of the junction left unmatched. CDR3 region: CASSESLAGNNEQFF. CDR3 in DNA: TGCGCCAGCAGTGAGTCGCTAGCGGGGAACAATGAGCAGTTCTTC.

CDR3: CASSAQLAGEQFF. The CDR3 coding sequence is TGTGCCAGCAGCGCCCAATTAGCCGGTGAGCAGTTCTTC. This chain joins TRBV9 and TRBJ2-1; D uncertain. Germline lookup yields CDR1 SGDLS and CDR2 YYNGEE. The germline V and J ends were trimmed by 3 bases and 9 bases, with 13 bases remaining between them. The CDR3 spans 13 residues.

The chain couples TRBV18 to TRBJ2-7; TRBD1 agrees at 8 bases. The CDR3 is made up of 12 amino acids. The J segment lost 5 bases and the V segment lost 6 bases, leaving 3 bases of the junction unmatched. Germline CDR1 reads KGHSH; CDR2 reads LQKENI. The CDR3 is CASSDRANEQYF. The CDR3 DNA follows: TGTGCCAGCTCGGACAGGGCGAACGAGCAGTACTTC. Combining the CDR3 with reference TRBV18 and TRBJ2-7 gives the whole variable domain NAGVMQNPRHLVRRRGQEARLRCSPMKGHSHVYWYRQLPEEGLKFMVYLQKENIIDESGMPKERFSAEFPKEGPSILRIQQVVRGDSAAYFCASSDRANEQYFGPGTRLTVT.

This chain joins TRBV28 and TRBJ2-3; 7 bases align to TRBD1. J was trimmed by 2 bases and V by 3 bases; bases with no gene match: 11. The germline V gene encodes CDR1 MDHEN and CDR2 SYDVKM. The CDR3 spans 17 residues. The CDR3 DNA is TGTGCCAGCAGTTTGGTCTCGGCAGGGGGAACCACAGATACGCAGTATTTT. As protein: CASSLVSAGGTTDTQYF.

This CDR3 reads CASSLGADTQYF. As DNA, the CDR3 is TGTGCCAGCAGTTTGGGCGCAGATACGCAGTATTTT. V usage is TRBV7-3 and J usage is TRBJ2-3; D remains ambiguous. The germline V and J ends were trimmed by 6 bases and 4 bases, with 8 bases remaining between them. The CDR3 length is 12 residues. CDR1 and CDR2 from the germline V gene are SGHTA and FQGTGA.

V usage is TRBV20-1 and J usage is TRBJ2-7; D is unresolved. CDR1 and CDR2 (germline): DFQATT, SNEGSKA (reference sequence). The length of the CDR3 is 11 residues. CDR3 sequence: CSPVSSHEQYF. The CDR3 DNA is TGCAGCCCCGTTTCGTCCCACGAGCAGTACTTC.

The chain links TRBV6-5 to TRBJ2-1; 8 bases match TRBD1. CDR1 is MNHEY and CDR2 is SVGAGI in the germline V gene. Losses at the gene ends were 2 bases for V and 16 bases for J; bases not matched to a gene: 10. CDR3 length: 13 residues. This chain's CDR3 is CASSYRVRDRLFF. The CDR3 coding sequence is TGTGCCAGCAGTTACCGGGTCCGGGACAGGCTTTTCTTC.